Shown below are 19 T cell receptor beta chains from a single sample sequenced in a study of T cell repertoires in cytomegalovirus infection. TCRdb reanalysed the reads using MiXCR and keeps one entry per CDR3 protein. The table has 700,000 to 850,000 distinct CDR3 sequences, approximately 30% seen once. Which antigens these TCRs recognize remains unknown. Sequences were derived from cultured CD8+ T cells from PBMCs, sampled from culture after CMV antigen stimulation. The receptor source for this set is a human donor in good health (CMV status not recorded). Some clones in this sample may be carry-over from other donors' samples.

The chain joins TRBV6-5 to TRBJ2-1; possible D gene TRBD2, 5 bases. Trimming took off 6 bases at V and 6 bases at J, with 12 bases between the two ends. The CDR3 spans 13 residues. The V gene's germline CDR1 is MNHEY and CDR2 SVGAGI. This CDR3 reads CASSRGLRNEQFF. CDR3 nucleotide sequence: TGTGCCAGCAGCCGAGGACTTCGCAATGAGCAGTTCTTC.

CDR3 nucleotides: TGTGCCAGCAATCCGGGACAGGGAGTGACTGAAGCTTTCTTT. Amino acids: CASNPGQGVTEAFF. The V and J genes are TRBV27 and TRBJ1-1; TRBD1 matches at 9 bases. J was trimmed by 5 bases and V by 7 bases; bases with no gene match: 8. The CDR3 sequence is 14 residues long. Germline V gives CDR1 MNHEY, CDR2 SMNVEV (reference sequence).

The rearrangement links TRBV7-9 to TRBJ2-5; 8 bases agree with TRBD1. V gave up 4 bases and J gave up 5 bases; unmatched junction bases: 9. From germline, CDR1 is SEHNR and CDR2 FQNEAQ (reference sequence). The CDR3 spans 15 residues. The CDR3 DNA reads as TGTGCCAGCAGCTACCGTGGGGGACAGGCGGAGACCCAGTACTTC. It codes for CASSYRGGQAETQYF.

This clonotype was found many times. J is TRBJ2-3 and V is TRBV7-6; 8 bases fit TRBD1. Germline values: CDR1 SGHVS, CDR2 FNYEAQ. The CDR3 runs to 17 residues. The junction had 12 bases not matched to a gene; V was cut back by 5 bases and J by 2 bases. The CDR3 protein is CASSLLLGQGPTDTQYF. CDR3 bases: TGTGCCAGCAGCCTACTACTCGGACAGGGACCCACAGATACGCAGTATTTT.

This clonotype was counted a few times. The rearrangement links TRBV6-5 to TRBJ2-3; D uncertain. Germline V gene lookup returns CDR1 MNHEY and CDR2 SVGAGI. This CDR3 comprises 15 residues. Trimming shortened V by 5 bases and J by 0 bases, and 12 bases separated the two germline ends. This CDR3 reads CASSTSPASTDTQYF. CDR3 in DNA: TGTGCCAGCAGTACCAGCCCAGCTAGCACAGATACGCAGTATTTT.

The chain recombines TRBV4-1 with TRBJ2-1; 13 bases align to TRBD2. CDR3 length: 18 amino acids. Looked up from germline, CDR1 is MGHRA and CDR2 is YSYEKL. After removal of 1 base from V and 4 bases from J, the junction contained 7 bases not matched to a gene. In DNA form, the CDR3 reads TGCGCCAGCAGCCAAGGTCCTGGACTAGCGGGGGAGTACAATGAGCAGTTCTTC. Protein: CASSQGPGLAGEYNEQFF.

The chain carries TRBV7-2 and TRBJ1-2; TRBD1 matches at 10 bases. Germline-derived CDR1 and CDR2 are SGHTA and FQGNSA. The CDR3 covers 17 residues. Trimming cost V 5 bases and J 0 bases; bases outside gene matches: 9. The CDR3 here is CASSAPDRGRANYGYTF. The CDR3 bases are TGTGCCAGCAGCGCCCCGGACAGGGGGAGGGCTAACTATGGCTACACCTTC.

CDR3 nucleotides: TGTGCCAGCAGCCAAGTCATGAGGTCAGGGGGACGTAATTCACCCCTCCACTTT. Its translation is CASSQVMRSGGRNSPLHF. V usage is TRBV14 and J usage is TRBJ1-6, with 7 bases identical to TRBD1. V lost 1 base to trimming and J lost 6 bases; unmatched junction nucleotides: 12. Germline loops: CDR1 SGHDN, CDR2 FVKESK. This CDR3 has 18 amino acids. The whole variable domain, filled in from reference TRBV14 and TRBJ1-6, reads EAGVTQFPSHSVIEKGQTVTLRCDPISGHDNLYWYRRVMGKEIKFLLHFVKESKQDESGMPNNRFLAERTGGTYSTLKVQPAELEDSGVYFCASSQVMRSGGRNSPLHFGNGTRLTVT.

This chain uses TRBV20-1 with TRBJ2-2; tentatively, D is TRBD1 (6 bases). CDR1 and CDR2 (germline): DFQATT, SNEGSKA (reference sequence). V dropped 5 bases and J dropped 5 bases, with 15 bases sitting between them. The CDR3 has 14 residues. This CDR3 is CSAPRKGVTGELFF. The CDR3 region has the DNA TGCAGTGCTCCCCGAAAGGGGGTAACCGGGGAGCTGTTTTTT.

This clonotype was counted many times. DNA of the CDR3: TGTGCCAGCAGCGGGGAGGGAAGACGGATCTATGGCTACACCTTC. It codes for CASSGEGRRIYGYTF. The chain has TRBV9 and TRBJ1-2; no reliable D call. CDR3 length: 15 residues. The ends were cut back, 3 bases at V and 4 bases at J, with 16 bases in the middle. The germline CDR1 and CDR2 sequences are SGDLS and YYNGEE.

This clonotype was detected a few times. The rearrangement uses TRBV7-6 and TRBJ1-2; 9 positions agree with TRBD1. Germline-derived CDR1 and CDR2 are SGHVS and FNYEAQ. V lost 6 bases to trimming and J lost 3 bases; unmatched junction nucleotides: 8. The CDR3 is made up of 15 amino acids. The CDR3: CASSPTGGKYYGYTF. As DNA, the CDR3 is TGTGCCAGCAGTCCTACAGGGGGCAAGTACTATGGCTACACCTTC.

This clonotype was observed a few times. V gene TRBV27 combines with J gene TRBJ1-2; D perhaps matches TRBD1 (5 bases). CDR3 length: 13 amino acids. Germline assignment: CDR1 MNHEY and CDR2 SMNVEV (reference sequence). Trimming removed 1 base at V and 2 bases at J, with 5 bases between. As DNA, the CDR3 is TGTGCCAGCAGTTTATGGGGGAACTATGGCTACACCTTC. Translating gives CASSLWGNYGYTF.

The rearrangement joins TRBV4-3 to TRBJ2-7, with 11 bases fitting TRBD1. Unmatched junction bases numbered 12, after V lost 5 bases and J lost 0 bases. Germline V lookup: CDR1 LGHNA, CDR2 YSLEER. The CDR3 covers 18 residues. The CDR3 reads CASSANRDRGTSSYEQYV. DNA for the CDR3: TGCGCCAGCAGCGCTAACCGGGACAGGGGGACCAGCTCCTACGAGCAGTACGTC.

The chain couples TRBV6-2 or TRBV6-3 to TRBJ2-5, with D possibly TRBD1 on 7 matching bases. The germline V gene encodes CDR1 MNHEY and CDR2 SVGEGT. Trimming left V 3 bases short and J 5 bases short, with 13 bases between. This CDR3 spans 14 amino acids. Here the CDR3 DNA reads TGTGCCAGCAGTTATGGAGGGGGCAGGGAGACCCAGTACTTC. This sequence encodes CASSYGGGRETQYF.

This clonotype was seen a few times. The chain has TRBV18 and TRBJ2-1; D unclear. Germline values: CDR1 KGHSH, CDR2 LQKENI. This CDR3 spans 13 amino acids. Trimming shortened V by 2 bases and J by 9 bases, and 11 bases separated the two germline ends. CDR3 in amino acids: CASSPLVKSEQFF. CDR3 coding DNA: TGTGCCAGCTCACCATTAGTAAAAAGTGAGCAGTTCTTC. Complete variable domain (other parts from reference TRBV18 and TRBJ2-1): NAGVMQNPRHLVRRRGQEARLRCSPMKGHSHVYWYRQLPEEGLKFMVYLQKENIIDESGMPKERFSAEFPKEGPSILRIQQVVRGDSAAYFCASSPLVKSEQFFGPGTRLTVL.

V usage is TRBV5-4 and J usage is TRBJ2-1; D is uncertain. Trimming removed 1 base at V and 10 bases at J, with 12 bases between. Germline V gene sequence: CDR1 SGHNT, CDR2 YYREEE (reference sequence). The CDR3 is 13 residues long. CDR3 amino acids: CASSLSPSLEQFF. DNA for the CDR3: TGTGCCAGCAGCTTGTCCCCGAGCCTGGAGCAGTTCTTC.

The chain is built from TRBV7-9 and TRBJ2-7, with D possibly TRBD1 on 8 matching bases. Trimming cost V 4 bases and J 5 bases, with 15 bases left between them. The CDR3 is made up of 14 amino acids. The germline CDR1 and CDR2 sequences are SEHNR and FQNEAQ (reference sequence). CDR3 loop: CASSSTGGDDEQYV. The CDR3, as DNA: TGTGCCAGCAGCTCAACAGGGGGGGACGACGAGCAGTACGTC.

This clonotype has just a few counts. The rearrangement links TRBV4-2 to TRBJ2-1; D is possibly TRBD1 (5 bases). V gave up 1 base and J gave up 10 bases, with 14 bases separating them. This CDR3 contains 14 residues. Germline CDR1 LGHNA, CDR2 YNFKEQ. The CDR3 nucleotides read TGTGCCAGCAGCCAAGGGGTAGGGGATCGCGAGCAGTTCTTC. This gives the protein CASSQGVGDREQFF.

There are many counts of this clonotype. The CDR3 nucleotides read TGTGCCAGCAGCATGGACTCCTACAATGAGCAGTTCTTC. Encoded protein: CASSMDSYNEQFF. V is TRBV19 and J is TRBJ2-1; D unresolved. The CDR3 totals 13 residues. The V gene lost 9 bases and the J gene lost 0 bases, with 9 bases spanning the gap. Germline V CDR1 and CDR2: LNHDA, SQIVND (reference sequence). The full variable domain, with the rest looked up from reference TRBV19 and TRBJ2-1, is DGGITQSPKYLFRKEGQNVTLSCEQNLNHDAMYWYRQDPGQGLRLIYYSQIVNDFQKGDIAEGYSVSREKKESFPLTVTSAQKNPTAFYLCASSMDSYNEQFFGPGTRLTVL.